The present entry profiles one TCR beta chain with its context. The antigen remains undetermined. Compared with germline, one end of the junction differs, possibly owing to a read error. The entry originates in a study of blood T cells in healthy people across ages. General study points: For the donors, CMV status was unknown and possibly confounded expanded clonotype changes.

Germline CDR1 is SGHTA and CDR2 is FQGNSA. This CDR3 is built from 13 residues. The donors, aged roughly 6 to 95, were healthy Caucasians from Russia. Total RNA, at least 5.5 micrograms per sample, was extracted from PBMCs. The use of a sample-barcoded 5' primer and a J-beta primer mix characterized a second PCR of 7 to 11 cycles. From the 5' RACE reads, TCRdb called clonotypes with MiXCR, one entry per CDR3 protein. The repertoire holds 710,000 or so distinct CDR3 sequences, with about 34% as singletons. Input material: blood. The sequence was obtained from a woman at least 80 years old in good health. The chain is built from TRBV7-2 and TRBJ2-7; no clear D. The CDR3 protein is CANSCSLSYEQYF. CDR3 nucleotides: TGTGCCAACAGCTGCTCCCTCTCCTACGAGCAGTACTTC.